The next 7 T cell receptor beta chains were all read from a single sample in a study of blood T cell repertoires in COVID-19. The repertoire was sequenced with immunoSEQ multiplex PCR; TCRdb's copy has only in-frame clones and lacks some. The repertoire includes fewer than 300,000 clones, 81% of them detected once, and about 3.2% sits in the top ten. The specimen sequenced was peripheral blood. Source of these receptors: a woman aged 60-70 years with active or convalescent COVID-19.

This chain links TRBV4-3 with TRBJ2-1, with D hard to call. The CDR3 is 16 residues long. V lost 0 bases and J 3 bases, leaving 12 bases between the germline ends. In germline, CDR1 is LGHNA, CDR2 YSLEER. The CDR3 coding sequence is TGCGCCAGCAGCCAAGATTACCAAATCTACTACAATGAGCAGTTCTTC. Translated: CASSQDYQIYYNEQFF.

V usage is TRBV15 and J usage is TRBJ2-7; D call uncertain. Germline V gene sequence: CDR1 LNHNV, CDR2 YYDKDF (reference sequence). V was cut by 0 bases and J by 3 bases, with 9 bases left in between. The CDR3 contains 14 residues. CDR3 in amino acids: CATSREARFYEQYF. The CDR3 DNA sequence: TGTGCCACCAGCAGAGAGGCCAGATTCTACGAGCAGTACTTC.

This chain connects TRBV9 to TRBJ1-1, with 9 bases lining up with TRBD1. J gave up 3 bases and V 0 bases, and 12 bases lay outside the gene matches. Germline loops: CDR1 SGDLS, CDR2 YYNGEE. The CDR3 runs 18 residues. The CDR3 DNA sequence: TGTGCCAGCAGCGTAGCTGGGACAGGGTGGTCAGCGTACACTGAAGCTTTCTTT. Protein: CASSVAGTGWSAYTEAFF.

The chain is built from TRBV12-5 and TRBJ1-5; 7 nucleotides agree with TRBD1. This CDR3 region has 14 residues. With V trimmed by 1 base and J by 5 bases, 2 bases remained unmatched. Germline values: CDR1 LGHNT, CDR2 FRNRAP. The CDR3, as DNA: TGTGCTAGTGGTTTGGGACAGGGCCATCAGCCCCAGCATTTT. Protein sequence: CASGLGQGHQPQHF. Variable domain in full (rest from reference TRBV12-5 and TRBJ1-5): DARVTQTPRHKVTEMGQEVTMRCQPILGHNTVFWYRQTMMQGLELLAYFRNRAPLDDSGMPKDRFSAEMPDATLATLKIQPSEPRDSAVYFCASGLGQGHQPQHFGDGTRLSIL.

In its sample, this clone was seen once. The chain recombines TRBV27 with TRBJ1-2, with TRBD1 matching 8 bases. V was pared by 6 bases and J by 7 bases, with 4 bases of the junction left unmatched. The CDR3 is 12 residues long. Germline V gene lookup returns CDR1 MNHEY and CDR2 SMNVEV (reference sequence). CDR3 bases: TGTGCCAGCAGGGGACAGGTGGCTGGCTACACCTTC. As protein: CASRGQVAGYTF.

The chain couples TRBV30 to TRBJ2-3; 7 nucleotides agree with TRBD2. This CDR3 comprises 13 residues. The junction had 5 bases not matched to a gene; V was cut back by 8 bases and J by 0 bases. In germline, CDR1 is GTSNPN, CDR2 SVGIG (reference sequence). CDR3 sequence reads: CAKGAGSTDTQYF. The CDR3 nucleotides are TGTGCCAAGGGAGCGGGGAGCACAGATACGCAGTATTTT.

In nucleotides, the CDR3 is TGTGCCAGCAGTTTTTATATGGGGGGAAGCGGCTACACCTTC. Translation: CASSFYMGGSGYTF. The chain recombines TRBV27 with TRBJ1-2; perhaps TRBD1 as D (5 bases). V was pared by 3 bases and J by 8 bases, with 16 bases between. Germline V gene lookup returns CDR1 MNHEY and CDR2 SMNVEV (reference sequence). This CDR3 is 14 amino acids long.